The 10 T cell receptor beta chains below all came from one sample that was sequenced in a study of blood T cell repertoires in COVID-19. Assay used: immunoSEQ multiplex PCR; TCRdb lists only in-frame clones, some missing. This table holds 200,000 to 300,000 clones, 65% to 90% found once. The sequencing input was PBMCs or T cells enriched from blood (not recorded which). The source is a woman aged 45-65 years with acute COVID-19.

The chain is built from TRBV15 and TRBJ1-3; 8 positions agree with TRBD1. Germline loops: CDR1 LNHNV, CDR2 YYDKDF (reference sequence). The junction had 8 bases not matched to a gene; V was cut back by 3 bases and J by 4 bases. There are 16 residues in the CDR3. Here the CDR3 reads CATSRERQGPGNTIYF. The CDR3 DNA is TGTGCCACCAGCAGGGAACGACAGGGGCCCGGAAACACCATATATTTT. Combining the CDR3 with reference TRBV15 and TRBJ1-3 gives the whole variable domain DAMVIQNPRYQVTQFGKPVTLSCSQTLNHNVMYWYQQKSSQAPKLLFHYYDKDFNNEADTPDNFQSRRPNTSFCFLDIRSPGLGDTAMYLCATSRERQGPGNTIYFGEGSWLTVV.

This clone showed up just a few times. The rearrangement links TRBV11-3 to TRBJ2-1, with D perhaps matching TRBD2 (6 bases). The length of the CDR3 is 13 residues. Trimming removed 4 bases from V and 7 bases from J, with 11 bases in between. The germline V gene has CDR1 SGHNT and CDR2 YENEEA. CDR3 protein: CASSSNSGNEQFF. The CDR3 DNA sequence: TGTGCCAGCAGCTCCAATAGCGGAAATGAGCAGTTCTTC.

This chain uses TRBV30 with TRBJ1-3; 9 nucleotides match TRBD1. Germline trimming cut 6 bases from V and 0 bases from J; bases unmatched to any gene: 9. Germline lookup yields CDR1 GTSNPN and CDR2 SVGIG (reference sequence). The CDR3 is 16 amino acids. The CDR3 bases are TGTGCCTGTCCCGGGACAGGGACGAGCTCTGGAAACACCATATATTTT. Amino acids: CACPGTGTSSGNTIYF.

V is TRBV5-1 and J is TRBJ2-1; TRBD2 matches at 8 bases. The CDR3 consists of 18 residues. V was clipped by 0 bases and J by 0 bases; unmatched bases: 8. Germline V lookup: CDR1 SGHRS, CDR2 YFSETQ. Here the CDR3 reads CASSLGMPGGSSYNEQFF. The CDR3 bases are TGCGCCAGCAGCTTGGGTATGCCGGGGGGGAGCTCCTACAATGAGCAGTTCTTC.

The rearrangement uses TRBV3-1 (or the pseudogene TRBV3-2) and TRBJ1-2; D may be TRBD1 (5 bases). V gave up 1 base and J gave up 6 bases, with 9 bases separating them. The CDR3 has 13 amino acids. CDR1 is LGHDT and CDR2 is YNNKEL in the germline V gene (reference sequence). For the CDR3, the DNA is TGTGCCAGCAGCCAAGGGGGCGTAGATGGCTACACCTTC. Amino acids: CASSQGGVDGYTF.

This chain connects TRBV29-1 to TRBJ1-1; D is unclear. Germline lookup yields CDR1 SQVTM and CDR2 ANQGSEA. V was clipped by 7 bases and J by 1 base, with 13 bases between them. This CDR3 region has 13 residues. This CDR3 reads CSAYRSGNTEAFF. CDR3 DNA sequence: TGCAGCGCCTACCGGTCCGGGAACACTGAAGCTTTCTTT. Drawing the rest from reference TRBV29-1 and TRBJ1-1, the complete variable domain is SAVISQKPSRDICQRGTSLTIQCQVDSQVTMMFWYRQQPGQSLTLIATANQGSEATYESGFVIDKFPISRPNLTFSTLTVSNMSPEDSSIYLCSAYRSGNTEAFFGQGTRLTVV.

The chain employs TRBV3-1 (or the pseudogene TRBV3-2) and TRBJ2-1, with a tentative D call TRBD2 (6 bases). The V end was cut by 4 bases, the J end by 7 bases, with 11 bases between. From germline, CDR1 is LGHDT and CDR2 YNNKEL (reference sequence). The length of the CDR3 is 13 residues. The CDR3 loop is CASSPLGGNEQFF. The CDR3, as DNA: TGTGCCAGCAGCCCCCTAGGAGGGAATGAGCAGTTCTTC.

The rearrangement joins TRBV30 to TRBJ1-1; 8 bases line up with TRBD1. V shed 1 base, J shed 6 bases, and the junction held 4 bases outside the gene matches. This CDR3 is built from 13 residues. The germline V gene has CDR1 GTSNPN and CDR2 SVGIG (reference sequence). The CDR3 region is CAWSGTGSSEAFF. The CDR3, as DNA: TGTGCCTGGAGTGGGACAGGGAGCTCTGAAGCTTTCTTT.

The genes are TRBV30 and TRBJ1-4; D uncertain. Germline V CDR1 and CDR2: GTSNPN, SVGIG (reference sequence). Trimming pared 3 bases from V and 5 bases from J, leaving 16 bases between. CDR3 size: 15 residues. The CDR3 spells CAWRPRSARNEKLFF. As DNA, the CDR3 is TGTGCCTGGAGGCCGCGGTCTGCACGGAATGAAAAACTGTTTTTT.

J is TRBJ1-2 and V is TRBV29-1, with no clear D. CDR1 and CDR2 (germline): SQVTM, ANQGSEA. V was clipped by 8 bases and J by 3 bases, with 10 bases between them. The CDR3 has 11 amino acids. DNA of the CDR3: TGCAGCACCCTTCGAGACTATGGCTACACCTTC. This codes for CSTLRDYGYTF.